The text below deals with one TCR beta chain. The antigen is not known. Sequencing used immunoSEQ multiplex PCR; TCRdb keeps in-frame clones, though not all of them. Here the sample spans around 6,400 clones, about 70% being singletons. The CDR3 extends over 14 amino acids. The germline V gene encodes CDR1 MNHEY and CDR2 SMNVEV (reference sequence). V was shortened by 5 bases and J by 2 bases, with 10 bases between the two germline ends. These data come from a study of CD8 T cell repertoires and HIV-1 epitope variants. Study as a whole: Separate wells received one of Twenty-five Gag or Nef variant peptides. General study results and limits: Nine TCR beta clonotypes were antigen-specific, more than 5 apparently recognizing autologous or escape variants.

The clonotype originates from a male donor with HIV. The sequencing sample was made of cultured CD8+ T cells derived from PBMCs. This chain links TRBV27 with TRBJ2-1, with unresolved D. The CDR3 DNA sequence: TGTGCCAGCAGTCCTTTCTCTCCCTACAATGAGCAGTTCTTC. Its translation is CASSPFSPYNEQFF.